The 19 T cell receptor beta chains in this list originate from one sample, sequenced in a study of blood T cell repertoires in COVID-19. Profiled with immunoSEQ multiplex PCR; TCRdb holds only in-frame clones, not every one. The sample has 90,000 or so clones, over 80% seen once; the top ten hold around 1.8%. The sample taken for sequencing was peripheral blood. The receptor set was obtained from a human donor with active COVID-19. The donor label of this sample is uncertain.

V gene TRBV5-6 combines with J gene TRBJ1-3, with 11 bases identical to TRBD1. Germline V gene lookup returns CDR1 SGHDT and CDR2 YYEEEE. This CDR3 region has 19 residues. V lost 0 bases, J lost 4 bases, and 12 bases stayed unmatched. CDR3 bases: TGTGCCAGCAGCTTGGAGATAAGGACAGGGGGCGCATTGGGAAACACCATATATTTT. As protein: CASSLEIRTGGALGNTIYF.

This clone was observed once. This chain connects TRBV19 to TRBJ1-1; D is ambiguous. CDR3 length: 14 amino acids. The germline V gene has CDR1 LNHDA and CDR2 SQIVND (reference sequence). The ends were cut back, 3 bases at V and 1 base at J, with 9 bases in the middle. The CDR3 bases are TGTGCCAGTAGTATTAATACAGCGAACACTGAAGCTTTCTTT. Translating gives CASSINTANTEAFF.

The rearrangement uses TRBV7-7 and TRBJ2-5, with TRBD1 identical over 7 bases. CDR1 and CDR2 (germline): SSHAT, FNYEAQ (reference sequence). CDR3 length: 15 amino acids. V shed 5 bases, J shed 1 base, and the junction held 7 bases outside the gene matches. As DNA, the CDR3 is TGTGCCAGCAGCGTTGGACGGGACAGCCAAGAGACCCAGTACTTC. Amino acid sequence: CASSVGRDSQETQYF. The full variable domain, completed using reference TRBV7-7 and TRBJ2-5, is GAGVSQSPRYKVTKRGQDVTLRCDPISSHATLYWYQQALGQGPEFLTYFNYEAQPDKSGLPSDRFSAERPEGSISTLTIQRTEQRDSAMYRCASSVGRDSQETQYFGPGTRLLVL.

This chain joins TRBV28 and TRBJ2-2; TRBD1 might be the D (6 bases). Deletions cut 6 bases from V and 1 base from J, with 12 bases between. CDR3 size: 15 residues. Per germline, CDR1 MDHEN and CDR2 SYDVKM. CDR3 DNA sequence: TGTGCCAGCAGGAGGGGGACCCTGAACACCGGGGAGCTGTTTTTT. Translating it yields CASRRGTLNTGELFF.

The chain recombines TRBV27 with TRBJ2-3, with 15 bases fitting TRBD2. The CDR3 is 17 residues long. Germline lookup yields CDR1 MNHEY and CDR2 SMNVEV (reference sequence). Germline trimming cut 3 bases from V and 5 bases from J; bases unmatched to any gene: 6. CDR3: CASSLGTSGGRVDTQYF. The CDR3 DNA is TGTGCCAGCAGTTTGGGGACTAGCGGGGGGCGGGTAGATACGCAGTATTTT.

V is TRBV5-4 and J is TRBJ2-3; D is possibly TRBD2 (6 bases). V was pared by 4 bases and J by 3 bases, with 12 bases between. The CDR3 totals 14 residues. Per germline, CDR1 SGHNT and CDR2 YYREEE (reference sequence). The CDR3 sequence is CASSAGPGTDTQYF. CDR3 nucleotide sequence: TGTGCCAGCAGCGCGGGACCGGGGACAGATACGCAGTATTTT.

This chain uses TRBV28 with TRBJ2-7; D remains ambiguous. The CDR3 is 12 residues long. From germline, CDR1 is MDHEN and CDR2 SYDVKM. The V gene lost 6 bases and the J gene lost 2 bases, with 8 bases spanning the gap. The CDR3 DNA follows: TGTGCCAGCAGGCCAGATCCCTACGAGCAGTACTTC. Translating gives CASRPDPYEQYF.

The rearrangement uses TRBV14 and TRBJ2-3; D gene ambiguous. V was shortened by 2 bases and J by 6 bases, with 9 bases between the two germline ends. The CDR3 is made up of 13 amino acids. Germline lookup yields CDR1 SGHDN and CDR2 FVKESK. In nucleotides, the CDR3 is TGTGCCAGCAGCCAATTTCTCGCGGATACGCAGTATTTT. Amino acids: CASSQFLADTQYF.

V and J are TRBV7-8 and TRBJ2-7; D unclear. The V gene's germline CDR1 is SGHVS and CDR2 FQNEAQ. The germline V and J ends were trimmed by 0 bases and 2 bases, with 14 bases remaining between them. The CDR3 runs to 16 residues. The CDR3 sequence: CASSLAHQTGTYEQYF. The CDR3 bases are TGTGCCAGCAGCTTAGCGCACCAGACGGGTACCTACGAGCAGTACTTC.

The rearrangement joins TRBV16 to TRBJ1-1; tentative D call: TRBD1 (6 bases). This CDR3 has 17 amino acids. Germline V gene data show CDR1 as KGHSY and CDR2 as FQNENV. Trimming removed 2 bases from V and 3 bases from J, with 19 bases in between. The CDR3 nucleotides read TGTGCCAGCAGCCAAGGGTCTGCGGGCAGGGGCCACACTGAAGCTTTCTTT. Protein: CASSQGSAGRGHTEAFF.

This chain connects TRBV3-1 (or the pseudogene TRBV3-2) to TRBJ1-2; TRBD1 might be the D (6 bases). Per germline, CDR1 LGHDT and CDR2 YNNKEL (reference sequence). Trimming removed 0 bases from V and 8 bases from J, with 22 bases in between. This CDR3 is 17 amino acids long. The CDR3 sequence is CASSQDLRVDRNGGYTF. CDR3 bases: TGTGCCAGCAGCCAAGATCTGAGGGTCGACAGGAACGGGGGCTACACCTTC.

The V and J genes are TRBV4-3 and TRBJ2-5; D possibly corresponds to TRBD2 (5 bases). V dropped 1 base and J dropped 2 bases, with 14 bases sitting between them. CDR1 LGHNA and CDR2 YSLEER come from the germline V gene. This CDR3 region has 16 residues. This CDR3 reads CASSQVAGRMQETQYF. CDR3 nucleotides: TGCGCCAGCAGCCAAGTGGCGGGTAGAATGCAAGAGACCCAGTACTTC.

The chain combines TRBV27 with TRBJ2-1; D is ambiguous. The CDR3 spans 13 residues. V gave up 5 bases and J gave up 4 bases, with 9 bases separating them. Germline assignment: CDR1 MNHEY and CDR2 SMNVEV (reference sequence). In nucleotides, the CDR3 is TGTGCCAGCAGTCTCGACTCTTACAATGAGCAGTTCTTC. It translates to CASSLDSYNEQFF.

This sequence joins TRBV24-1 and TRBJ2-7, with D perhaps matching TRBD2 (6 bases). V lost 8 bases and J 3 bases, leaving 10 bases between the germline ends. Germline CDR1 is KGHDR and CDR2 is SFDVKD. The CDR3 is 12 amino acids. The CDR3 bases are TGTGCCACCACCGCCGGGAGCTACGAGCAGTACTTC. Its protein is CATTAGSYEQYF.

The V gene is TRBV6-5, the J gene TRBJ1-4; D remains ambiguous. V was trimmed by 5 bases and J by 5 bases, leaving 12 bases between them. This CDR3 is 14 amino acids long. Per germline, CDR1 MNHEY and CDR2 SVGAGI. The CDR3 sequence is CASSKMAENEKLFF. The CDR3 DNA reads TGTGCCAGCAGTAAAATGGCAGAAAATGAAAAACTGTTTTTT.

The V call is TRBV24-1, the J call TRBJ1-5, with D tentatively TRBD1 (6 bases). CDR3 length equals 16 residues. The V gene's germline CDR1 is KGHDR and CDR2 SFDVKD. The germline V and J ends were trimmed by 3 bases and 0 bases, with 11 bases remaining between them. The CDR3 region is CATSDRRTDSNQPQHF. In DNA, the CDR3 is TGTGCCACCAGTGATCGCAGGACAGATAGCAATCAGCCCCAGCATTTT.

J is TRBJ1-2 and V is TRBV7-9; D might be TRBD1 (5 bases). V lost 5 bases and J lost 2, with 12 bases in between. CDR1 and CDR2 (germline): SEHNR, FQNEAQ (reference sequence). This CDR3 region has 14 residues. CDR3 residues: CASSPQAGNYGYTF. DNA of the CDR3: TGTGCCAGCAGCCCTCAGGCAGGGAACTATGGCTACACCTTC.

The chain's CDR3 is CATRASGGAPGELFF. In DNA, the CDR3 is TGTGCCACCAGAGCTAGCGGGGGGGCCCCCGGGGAGCTGTTTTTT. V and J are TRBV24-1 and TRBJ2-2, with 12 bases fitting TRBD2. Trimming at V came to 7 bases and at J to 6 bases, leaving 5 bases not matched to a gene. The CDR3 sequence is 15 residues long. Germline lookup yields CDR1 KGHDR and CDR2 SFDVKD.

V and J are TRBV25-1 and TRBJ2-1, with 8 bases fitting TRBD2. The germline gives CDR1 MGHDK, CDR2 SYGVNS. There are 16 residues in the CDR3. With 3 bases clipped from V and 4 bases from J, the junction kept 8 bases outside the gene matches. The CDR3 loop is CASSDVRGGQYNEQFF. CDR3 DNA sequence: TGTGCCAGCAGTGACGTTCGGGGGGGCCAGTACAATGAGCAGTTCTTC.